A selection of T cell receptor beta chains follows, all from one sample in a study of regulatory T cells in long-lasting Graves disease. TCRdb redid the calling of the multiplex PCR reads with MiXCR, one entry per CDR3 protein. The sample lists about 530,000 distinct CDR3 sequences, about 15% seen once, with 20% to 30% in the top ten. These same records also appear under a second study, on T cells in Graves' hyperthyroidism and ophthalmopathy.

The sequencing used peripheral blood mononuclear cells (PBMCs), collected at new diagnosis, from a patient treated with antithyroid drugs. The receptors shown here come from a woman aged 35 to 59 with Graves disease. The CDR3 runs from the conserved cysteine through the conserved F or W. Fields, in order: D gene, V gene, clone size, J gene, CDR3 DNA, CDR3 protein. A D gene is named only where the DNA matches it firmly. Clone size is not always given. Where it is, it says once, few, many or a class for expanded clones.

>TRBD1|TRBV6-2/TRBV6-3|many|TRBJ1-5
TGTGCCAGCACCCGAGACAGGGGGTTACAGCCCCAGCATTTT
CASTRDRGLQPQHF
>-|TRBV2|-|TRBJ1-5
TGTGCCAGCAGTGCTGGGCCCAGAAATCAGCCCCAGCATTTT
CASSAGPRNQPQHF
>-|TRBV9|few|TRBJ2-5
TGTGCCAGCAGCGTAGTTCCCGGGGGAGAGACCCAGTACTTC
CASSVVPGGETQYF
>TRBD1|TRBV6-2/TRBV6-3|-|TRBJ1-6
TGTGCCAGCAGATACGTACAGGGGGATAATTCACCCCTCCACTTT
CASRYVQGDNSPLHF
>-|TRBV20-1|many|TRBJ1-2
TGCAGTGCTCGTGACGGAAACTATGGCTACACCTTC
CSARDGNYGYTF
>-|TRBV6-1|-|TRBJ1-3
TGTGCCAGCACCGCATTTAGAATCCTCTCTGGAAACACCATATATTTT
CASTAFRILSGNTIYF
>TRBD2|TRBV12-3/TRBV12-4|-|TRBJ2-5
TGTGCCAGCAGCCCCAACTACGGGCGGGGGAAGGGGGAGACCCAGTACTTC
CASSPNYGRGKGETQYF
>-|TRBV3-1|-|TRBJ2-7
TGTGCCAGCAGCCAAGTACTAAGCGGAGGGAAGGGCGAGCAGTACTTC
CASSQVLSGGKGEQYF
>-|TRBV24-1|few|TRBJ1-1
TGTGCCACCAGTGACCCGGACACCGAAGCTTTCTTT
CATSDPDTEAFF
>-|TRBV27|many|TRBJ1-1
TGTGCCAGCAGTCCCATCCAGGCTTTGAACACTGAAGCTTTCTTT
CASSPIQALNTEAFF
>-|TRBV19|few|TRBJ1-2
TGTGCCAGTAGTAAAAAATTGCAGGGAAACACGGGCTACACCTTC
CASSKKLQGNTGYTF
>-|TRBV5-1|many|TRBJ1-1
TGTGCCAGCAGCTTGGGCACTTTCACTGAAGCTTTCTTT
CASSLGTFTEAFF
>-|TRBV4-1|-|TRBJ1-1
TGCGCCAGCAGCCCGCCTTTAAAGGCTGAAGCTTTCTTT
CASSPPLKAEAFF
>-|TRBV28|many|TRBJ1-1
TGTGCCAGCAGTTTGGGGCTGATTCTCACTGAAGCTTTCTTT
CASSLGLILTEAFF
>TRBD2|TRBV10-3|few|TRBJ2-1
TGTGCCATCTCACTGGCGGGGGGAGGCGGTGAGCAGTTCTTC
CAISLAGGGGEQFF
>TRBD1|TRBV12-3/TRBV12-4|many|TRBJ1-6
TGTGCCAGCGGTTCCCTCCTTGGACAGGGGGGTTCACCCCTCCACTTT
CASGSLLGQGGSPLHF
>-|TRBV2|many|TRBJ2-7
TGTGCCAGCAGGCGGTTGACCTACGAGCAGTACTTC
CASRRLTYEQYF